The 9 T cell receptor beta chains given below trace back to one sample, sequenced in a study of CD8 T cells in Susac syndrome. Reverse transcription of roughly 0.5 to 1 ug RNA was carried out with random hexamers. TCRdb processed the immunoSEQ multiplex PCR reads anew with MiXCR; each CDR3 protein has one entry. The sample has 300,000 to 350,000 distinct CDR3 sequences, 90% to 95% seen once. Sample: CD4+ T cells from PBMCs. The receptor source for this set is a human donor with multiple sclerosis.

The chain recombines TRBV20-1 with TRBJ1-1, with D perhaps matching TRBD1 (6 bases). CDR1 DFQATT and CDR2 SNEGSKA come from the germline V gene (reference sequence). The CDR3 spans 14 residues. V lost 2 bases and J lost 10, with 20 bases in between. The CDR3 loop is CSARRVGGRPGAFF. The DNA of the CDR3 is TGCAGTGCTAGAAGGGTTGGGGGGCGCCCCGGAGCTTTCTTT.

This chain joins TRBV30 and TRBJ2-4; 9 bases are a match to TRBD2. This CDR3 is built from 13 residues. Germline V gene sequence: CDR1 GTSNPN, CDR2 SVGIG (reference sequence). The trim removed 0 bases at V and 9 bases at J, leaving 3 bases unmatched. Here the CDR3 DNA reads TGTGCCTGGAGTGTACTGACTAGCGGCATTCAGTACTTC. It encodes CAWSVLTSGIQYF.

The gene calls are TRBV30 and TRBJ1-1, with a weak D call TRBD1 (5 bases). The CDR3 covers 13 residues. Per the germline V gene, CDR1 is GTSNPN and CDR2 is SVGIG (reference sequence). Trimming left V 2 bases short and J 1 base short, with 8 bases between. Here the CDR3 DNA reads TGTGCCTGGAGTTCAGGGCCGAACACTGAAGCTTTCTTT. Residues: CAWSSGPNTEAFF.

The J gene is TRBJ1-4, the V gene TRBV5-1; D might be TRBD1 (5 bases). Trimming shortened V by 4 bases and J by 6 bases, and 13 bases separated the two germline ends. The germline gives CDR1 SGHRS, CDR2 YFSETQ. This CDR3 comprises 14 residues. The CDR3 is CASSTRGSDEKLFF. As DNA, the CDR3 is TGCGCCAGCAGCACGAGGGGTTCGGATGAAAAACTGTTTTTT.

The chain joins TRBV5-1 to TRBJ2-2; tentatively, D is TRBD1 (6 bases). V was cut by 7 bases and J by 0 bases, with 13 bases left in between. The CDR3 sequence is 15 residues long. The germline CDR1 and CDR2 sequences are SGHRS and YFSETQ. The CDR3 DNA is TGCGCCAGCTTCCCTGGGGGCTCGAACACCGGGGAGCTGTTTTTT. This gives the protein CASFPGGSNTGELFF.

The V and J genes are TRBV30 and TRBJ2-1, with no clear D. CDR1 GTSNPN and CDR2 SVGIG come from the germline V gene (reference sequence). The CDR3 is 14 residues long. Trimming pared 0 bases from V and 4 bases from J, leaving 10 bases between. The CDR3 protein is CAWSVHSRYNEQFF. The DNA for the CDR3 is TGTGCCTGGAGTGTCCATAGCCGTTACAATGAGCAGTTCTTC.

The V gene is TRBV6-5, the J gene TRBJ2-7, with TRBD2 identical over 10 bases. There are 14 residues in the CDR3. Germline loops: CDR1 MNHEY, CDR2 SVGAGI. J lost 2 bases, V lost 6 bases, and 4 bases had no gene match. This chain's CDR3 is CASRASGGTYEQYF. CDR3 nucleotide sequence: TGTGCCAGCAGGGCTAGCGGGGGAACCTACGAGCAGTACTTC.

The chain is built from TRBV19 and TRBJ2-5; no clear D. V lost 5 bases and J 1 base, leaving 17 bases between the germline ends. CDR1 is LNHDA and CDR2 is SQIVND in the germline V gene (reference sequence). This CDR3 has 16 amino acids. The CDR3 DNA reads TGTGCCAGTAGTTTGACGGCCCGAAGCATCCAAGAGACCCAGTACTTC. The encoded protein is CASSLTARSIQETQYF.

The gene calls are TRBV7-9 and TRBJ2-1; D not resolved. CDR1 SEHNR and CDR2 FQNEAQ come from the germline V gene (reference sequence). CDR3 length: 14 residues. The germline V and J ends were trimmed by 2 bases and 5 bases, with 10 bases remaining between them. The CDR3 reads CASSLKWANNEQFF. The CDR3 bases are TGTGCCAGCAGCTTAAAATGGGCGAACAATGAGCAGTTCTTC.